Detailed here is one T cell receptor beta chain. It has no known antigen specificity. Per-base quality was not reported, and no clone a single base away is much larger than it. This record belongs to a study of T cell repertoires in cytomegalovirus infection (dated by TCRdb to about 2019). At the level of the whole study: Recently identified HLA-C-restricted CMV epitopes, whose presentation resists viral immunomodulation, were targeted by peptide stimulations together with well-studied HLA-B-restricted epitopes. Donor HLA type was relevant to the analysis, as public TCR beta signatures indicated carriage of CMV infection together with the matching HLA type.

From the germline V gene (reference sequence), CDR1 is SEHNR and CDR2 is FQNEAQ. From cysteine to phenylalanine, the CDR3 is 15 amino acids long. Just the 45-base CDR3 DNA is kept, in frame starting at base 1. Relative to germline, V is 1 base shorter and J is 5 bases shorter, with 14 bases between their ends. What the treatment or condition label conveys for this sample: in vitro stimulation with specific CMV peptide epitopes to enrich CMV-specific T cells. Study-wide findings and limitations: In both this cohort and an independent cohort of 352 donors, the cumulative frequency of public TCR beta family members distinguished carriers of CMV infection plus the relevant HLA type. In the ex vivo response, HLA-C-restricted CMV-specific TCR beta clonotypes were dominant, and in two of eight donors the single most frequent clonotype came from this HLA-C-restricted group.

The sample was run on an Illumina HiSeq 1500. TCRdb's own reprocessing of the public reads used fastp at Q25 and MiXCR and kept productive beta chains. Merged by CDR3 protein, the rows form single entries marked with the most common genes and DNA. The sample includes 650,000 to 900,000 distinct CDR3 sequences, with 30% to 35% observed a single time. Roughly an eighth of the sample is in the top ten clones. The sample was cultured CD8+ T cells from PBMCs, taken from culture after CMV antigen stimulation. The chain uses TRBV7-9 and TRBJ2-5; a weak D assignment points to TRBD2 (5 bases agree). The TCR comes from a human donor in good health (CMV status not recorded). Some clones in this sample may be carry-over from other donors' samples. The CDR3 reads CASSLEVEGFETQYF. The DNA sequence is as follows: TGTGCCAGCAGCTTAGAAGTTGAGGGTTTTGAGACCCAGTACTTC.